This TCR beta chain was captured by sequencing in a study of T cell repertoires in cytomegalovirus infection (dated by TCRdb to 2018 to 2020). About the study as a whole: The HLA type of each donor mattered for the analysis, because public TCR beta signatures pointed to carriage of CMV infection along with the matching HLA type.

This clonotype was observed many times. Its antigen remains undetermined. No quality values exist for individual bases; no much larger clone is one base distant. Overall study outcomes, separate from this receptor: Cumulative frequency of public TCR beta family members discriminated carriers of CMV infection plus the relevant HLA type in this cohort and an independent approximately 340-donor cohort. In the ex vivo response, HLA-C-restricted CMV-specific TCR beta clonotypes were dominant, and in two of eight donors the single most frequent clonotype came from this HLA-C-restricted group.

Reading the germline V gene gives CDR1 SGHVS and CDR2 FNYEAQ. The CDR3 contains 11 residues, cysteine and phenylalanine counted. The CDR3 DNA has 33 bases and is translated from base 1. V drops 8 bases and J drops 9 bases, leaving 11 bases in between. The listed sequencing device is Illumina HiSeq 1500. TCRdb passed the public sequencing reads through fastp at Q25 and MiXCR, retaining productive beta sequences. When rows share a CDR3 protein, they turn into one entry using the most common DNA and genes. The sample table shows approximately 630,000 distinct CDR3 sequences, and less than 25% are seen once. The ten largest account for less than 10% of the sample.

The rearrangement joined TRBV7-6 to TRBJ1-5, and the D gene may be TRBD1, 6 bases matching. Sequencing was carried out using CD8+ T cells from PBMCs. This TCR came from a human donor in good health (CMV status not recorded). Some clones in this sample may be carry-over from other donors' samples. Read as DNA, the sequence is TGTGCCAGCGGCAGGGGATCGCCCCAGCATTTT. Translation gives CASGRGSPQHF.